The 29 T cell receptor beta chains below come from one sample, sequenced in a study of vaccination effects on CD4 cells after COVID-19. Under the ViraFEST assay, PBMC were stimulated with viral peptide pools so that antigen-specific CD4+ T cells expanded. Sequencing was performed afterwards. Isolation of CD4+ T cells took place after ten to eleven days of culture. Two-dose BNT162b2 or mRNA-1273 vaccination was given to participants. Antigen specificity for these receptors is unknown. Clones were read by immunoSEQ multiplex PCR, and TCRdb kept only the in-frame ones, dropping some. The profile shows 40,000 to 50,000 clones, around three quarters of them singletons. The sample consisted of CD4+ T cells from PBMCs cultured with HCoV-OC43 spike peptides, taken after COVID-19 vaccination. The sample's subset: HCoV-OC43 spike overlapping peptide pool stimulation. The receptors derive from a human donor who received a COVID-19 vaccine.

V gene TRBV30 combines with J gene TRBJ1-4; possibly TRBD1 for D (5 bases). Germline assignment: CDR1 GTSNPN and CDR2 SVGIG (reference sequence). The V gene lost 0 bases and the J gene lost 7 bases, with 6 bases spanning the gap. The CDR3 is 12 residues long. The CDR3 DNA reads TGTGCCTGGAGTGTGGGGGGTGAAAAACTGTTTTTT. As protein: CAWSVGGEKLFF.

The chain uses TRBV30 and TRBJ1-3; D gene ambiguous. Germline V gene lookup returns CDR1 GTSNPN and CDR2 SVGIG (reference sequence). The CDR3 has 13 residues. The V end was cut by 1 base, the J end by 5 bases, with 9 bases between. The CDR3 region has the DNA TGTGCCTGGAGTGACGGACCACGAAACACCATATATTTT. It yields the protein CAWSDGPRNTIYF.

The CDR3 sequence: CASSGDSWEQYF. DNA for the CDR3: TGTGCCAGCAGTGGGGACAGCTGGGAGCAGTACTTC. V gene TRBV2 combines with J gene TRBJ2-7, with TRBD1 matching over 7 bases. The V and J ends lost 4 bases and 7 bases, in that order; junction bases with no gene match: 4. This CDR3 is 12 amino acids long. Looked up from germline, CDR1 is SNHLY and CDR2 is FYNNEI.

The gene calls are TRBV4-1 and TRBJ1-6; D possibly corresponds to TRBD1 (6 bases). Germline-derived CDR1 and CDR2 are MGHRA and YSYEKL. V lost 6 bases and J lost 7, with 16 bases in between. The CDR3 length is 15 residues. CDR3 in DNA: TGCGCCAGCAGAAAACAACAGGGAGAGAATTCACCCCTCCACTTT. Translation: CASRKQQGENSPLHF.

The chain recombines TRBV2 with TRBJ1-4, with D maybe TRBD1 (6 bases). Germline CDR1 SNHLY, CDR2 FYNNEI. This CDR3 is built from 14 residues. The germline V and J ends were trimmed by 6 bases and 8 bases, with 16 bases remaining between them. CDR3 nucleotide sequence: TGTGCCAGCAGGGAACAGGGAGAAGGGGAAAAACTGTTTTTT. This gives the protein CASREQGEGEKLFF.

The chain is built from TRBV2 and TRBJ2-2; no reliable D call. The germline V gene encodes CDR1 SNHLY and CDR2 FYNNEI. Trimming cost V 4 bases and J 6 bases, with 9 bases left between them. CDR3 length: 13 residues. The CDR3 DNA reads as TGTGCCAGCAGTGGCTCCGTGGCCGGGGAGCTGTTTTTT. Encoded protein: CASSGSVAGELFF.

The count of this clone is one. The chain links TRBV19 to TRBJ2-3; D may be TRBD1 (6 bases). V was clipped by 5 bases and J by 0 bases, with 12 bases between them. In germline, CDR1 is LNHDA, CDR2 SQIVND (reference sequence). There are 15 residues in the CDR3. In nucleotides, the CDR3 is TGTGCCAGTAGTGAAATACAGGGTAGCACAGATACGCAGTATTTT. Amino acid sequence: CASSEIQGSTDTQYF.

This clone showed up just a few times. The chain combines TRBV4-1 with TRBJ1-1, with a weak D call TRBD1 (6 bases). Per germline, CDR1 MGHRA and CDR2 YSYEKL. This CDR3 contains 18 residues. Trimming took off 0 bases at V and 4 bases at J, with 21 bases between the two ends. The CDR3 is CASSQERLGGGIATEAFF. The CDR3 DNA reads as TGCGCCAGCAGCCAAGAGAGATTGGGGGGCGGGATCGCCACTGAAGCTTTCTTT.

The chain employs TRBV4-2 and TRBJ2-7, with 9 bases identical to TRBD2. CDR1 and CDR2 (germline): LGHNA, YNFKEQ. This CDR3 has 17 residues. V gave up 4 bases and J gave up 4 bases; unmatched junction bases: 14. CDR3 region: CASSRDGGGGVFYEQYF. In DNA, the CDR3 is TGTGCCAGCAGCCGAGACGGGGGCGGGGGGGTCTTTTACGAGCAGTACTTC.

This chain links TRBV11-3 with TRBJ1-1, with 9 bases aligning to TRBD1. Germline V gene sequence: CDR1 SGHNT, CDR2 YENEEA. The CDR3 extends over 16 amino acids. The V segment lost 4 bases and the J segment 4 bases; nucleotides outside the gene matches: 10. The CDR3 DNA reads as TGTGCCAGCAGCTACACTGGGACAGGGATGAGCACTGAAGCTTTCTTT. Translating gives CASSYTGTGMSTEAFF.

V and J are TRBV3-1 (or the pseudogene TRBV3-2) and TRBJ2-1; D tentatively reads TRBD1 or TRBD2 (6 bases each). The CDR3 runs 15 residues. CDR1 and CDR2 (germline): LGHDT, YNNKEL (reference sequence). The V end was cut by 1 base, the J end by 7 bases, with 14 bases between. The CDR3 loop reads CASSQGGGPRNEQFF. Here the CDR3 DNA reads TGTGCCAGCAGCCAAGGTGGGGGGCCAAGGAATGAGCAGTTCTTC.

The chain combines TRBV5-1 with TRBJ1-1, with D possibly TRBD1 on 5 matching bases. V dropped 5 bases and J dropped 4 bases, with 15 bases sitting between them. The V gene's germline CDR1 is SGHRS and CDR2 YFSETQ. The CDR3 totals 14 residues. Written as DNA, the CDR3 is TGCGCCAGCAGTCGCCAGGGTTCGGGCACTGAAGCTTTCTTT. Amino acids: CASSRQGSGTEAFF.

This clone appeared a few times. The V call is TRBV3-1 (or the pseudogene TRBV3-2), the J call TRBJ2-7; D assignment may be TRBD1 or TRBD2 (5 bases each). V gave up 1 base and J gave up 4 bases, with 20 bases separating them. This CDR3 is 17 amino acids long. Germline CDR1 LGHDT, CDR2 YNNKEL (reference sequence). This CDR3 reads CASSQVGLPRDGYEQYF. CDR3 in DNA: TGTGCCAGCAGCCAAGTCGGTCTCCCCAGGGACGGGTACGAGCAGTACTTC.

This clone was found a few times. The genes are TRBV5-1 and TRBJ2-1; D is undetermined. Trimming stripped 0 bases from V and 0 bases from J, with 10 bases between. The CDR3 is 16 residues long. CDR1 and CDR2 from the germline V gene are SGHRS and YFSETQ. The DNA for the CDR3 is TGCGCCAGCAGCTTGGACGGGCACAGCTCCTACAATGAGCAGTTCTTC. Its translation: CASSLDGHSSYNEQFF.

The rearrangement uses TRBV3-1 (or the pseudogene TRBV3-2) and TRBJ2-7, with 8 positions matching TRBD2. Germline loops: CDR1 LGHDT, CDR2 YNNKEL (reference sequence). CDR3 length: 14 amino acids. The J segment lost 3 bases and the V segment lost 4 bases, leaving 5 bases of the junction unmatched. CDR3 DNA sequence: TGTGCCAGCAGCCCTAGCGGGCTTAACTACGAGCAGTACTTC. This translates into CASSPSGLNYEQYF.

The rearrangement joins TRBV7-8 to TRBJ2-1; 7 bases fit TRBD2. The CDR3 spans 17 residues. Per the germline V gene, CDR1 is SGHVS and CDR2 is FQNEAQ. J lost 2 bases, V lost 4 bases, and 11 bases had no gene match. The CDR3 nucleotides are TGTGCCAGCAGCTCGAGCCAGGGAGGGATAACCTACAATGAGCAGTTCTTC. Translating gives CASSSSQGGITYNEQFF.

This clone has only one observation. V and J are TRBV5-5 and TRBJ2-7; 9 bases are shared with TRBD1. V lost 4 bases to trimming and J lost 6 bases; unmatched junction nucleotides: 5. Germline values: CDR1 SGHKS, CDR2 YYEKEE (reference sequence). The CDR3 loop spans 13 amino acids. This CDR3 reads CASSRTGVGEQYF. The DNA for the CDR3 is TGTGCCAGCAGCCGGACAGGGGTCGGCGAGCAGTACTTC.

This clone appeared a single time. CDR3 residues: CASSPPRGATNEKLFF. As DNA, the CDR3 is TGTGCCAGCAGCCCACCCCGGGGGGCAACTAATGAAAAACTGTTTTTT. The chain is built from TRBV2 and TRBJ1-4, with D perhaps TRBD1 (5 bases). Germline lookup yields CDR1 SNHLY and CDR2 FYNNEI. V gave up 6 bases and J gave up 0 bases, with 14 bases separating them. The CDR3 is made up of 16 amino acids.

J is TRBJ2-3 and V is TRBV5-6; D call uncertain. Between the trimmed V and J ends, which lost 0 bases and 2 bases, there was a span of 13 bases. The CDR3 sequence is 16 residues long. The V gene's germline CDR1 is SGHDT and CDR2 YYEEEE. CDR3 sequence reads: CASSLDLKANTDTQYF. The CDR3 bases are TGTGCCAGCAGCTTGGACTTAAAGGCGAACACAGATACGCAGTATTTT.

V and J are TRBV30 and TRBJ2-5, with D hard to call. Germline V lookup: CDR1 GTSNPN, CDR2 SVGIG (reference sequence). V was shortened by 3 bases and J by 5 bases, with 13 bases between the two germline ends. This CDR3 is built from 13 residues. The CDR3 region is CAWSIGLGETQYF. In DNA form, the CDR3 reads TGTGCCTGGAGCATCGGGTTAGGGGAGACCCAGTACTTC.

V usage is TRBV6-5 and J usage is TRBJ2-1; 10 bases line up with TRBD2. CDR1 and CDR2 (germline): MNHEY, SVGAGI. The J segment lost 7 bases and the V segment lost 0 bases, leaving 6 bases of the junction unmatched. This CDR3 spans 16 amino acids. The CDR3 sequence: CASSYSKAGGLNEQFF. DNA for the CDR3: TGTGCCAGCAGTTACTCGAAAGCGGGAGGGCTTAATGAGCAGTTCTTC.

The chain recombines TRBV5-4 with TRBJ2-5, with TRBD2 matching over 8 bases. This CDR3 has 15 residues. The germline gives CDR1 SGHNT, CDR2 YYREEE (reference sequence). Unmatched junction bases numbered 2, after V lost 0 bases and J lost 1 base. The CDR3 DNA reads TGTGCCAGCAGCTTGGCGGGGGGGGCCCAAGAGACCCAGTACTTC. Residues: CASSLAGGAQETQYF.

This clone was detected only once. The V and J genes are TRBV5-1 and TRBJ1-4, with a weak D call TRBD1 (6 bases). Germline V gene data show CDR1 as SGHRS and CDR2 as YFSETQ. V was clipped by 0 bases and J by 3 bases, with 9 bases between them. CDR3 length: 15 residues. CDR3 in DNA: TGCGCCAGCAGCTTGGTGGGGGCCCCTAATGAAAAACTGTTTTTT. This gives the protein CASSLVGAPNEKLFF. The full variable domain, in which reference TRBV5-1 and TRBJ1-4 provide the parts outside the CDR3, is KAGVTQTPRYLIKTRGQQVTLSCSPISGHRSVSWYQQTPGQGLQFLFEYFSETQRNKGNFPGRFSGRQFSNSRSEMNVSTLELGDSALYLCASSLVGAPNEKLFFGSGTQLSVL.

The chain employs TRBV14 and TRBJ2-1; TRBD2 aligns across 9 bases. CDR1 and CDR2 (germline): SGHDN, FVKESK. The junction had 9 bases not matched to a gene; V was cut back by 4 bases and J by 8 bases. This CDR3 region has 15 residues. The CDR3 here is CASSLVAGAGDEQFF. The CDR3 DNA is TGTGCCAGCAGCCTAGTAGCGGGAGCTGGAGATGAGCAGTTCTTC.

The CDR3 loop reads CASSETGPSYNEQFF. The CDR3 DNA is TGCGCCAGCAGCGAGACGGGCCCCTCCTACAATGAGCAGTTCTTC. This sequence joins TRBV5-1 and TRBJ2-1; D is uncertain. The CDR3 spans 15 residues. V lost 4 bases to trimming and J lost 0 bases, with 11 bases between them. Germline loops: CDR1 SGHRS, CDR2 YFSETQ.

This clone has only a few counts. At one boundary the junction diverges from the germline segment, which might be a read error. The chain has TRBV29-1 and TRBJ2-3; D is possibly TRBD1 or TRBD2 (5 bases each). CDR1 SQVTM and CDR2 ANQGSEA come from the germline V gene. This CDR3 contains 15 residues. In DNA form, the CDR3 reads TGCAGCGTGGAAGACGTGGGGACCGGCACAGATACGCAGTATTTT. Its translation is CSVEDVGTGTDTQYF.

V usage is TRBV6-4 and J usage is TRBJ2-3; TRBD2 matches 11 bases. The CDR3 loop spans 15 amino acids. Germline V gene sequence: CDR1 MRHNA, CDR2 SNTAGT. Trimming removed 4 bases from V and 2 bases from J; junction bases left unmatched: 2. CDR3 residues: CASSGSGGATDTQYF. Written as DNA, the CDR3 is TGTGCCAGCAGTGGTAGCGGGGGGGCCACAGATACGCAGTATTTT.

This clone was recorded once. The V gene is TRBV12-1, the J gene TRBJ2-7; no check of the table's D call, TRBD2, against the DNA was made. TRBV12-1 is marked as a pseudogene. This CDR3 spans 19 amino acids. The CDR3 region is CASSFPLLAGGLPAYEQYF. The CDR3 DNA reads TGTGCCAGCAGCTTTCCCCTACTAGCGGGGGGCCTTCCCGCCTACGAGCAGTACTTC.

This clone showed up just once. The chain links TRBV19 to TRBJ2-1; the D is unclear. Germline CDR1 LNHDA, CDR2 SQIVND (reference sequence). Trimming removed 7 bases at V and 5 bases at J, with 15 bases between. The CDR3 has 14 amino acids. In DNA form, the CDR3 reads TGTGCCAGTACCTCTCCTGGCCTTAACAATGAGCAGTTCTTC. Its translation: CASTSPGLNNEQFF.